The clone carrying this TCR beta chain appeared a single time. This specimen comes from a study of blood T cell repertoires in COVID-19. Clones were read by immunoSEQ multiplex PCR, and TCRdb kept only the in-frame ones, dropping some. The table lists around 320,000 clones, approximately 86% of them singletons, with roughly 2.3% in the top ten. The CDR3 consists of 14 residues. The J segment lost 8 bases and the V segment lost 6 bases, leaving 12 bases of the junction unmatched. Germline V gene data show CDR1 as SQVTM and CDR2 as ANQGSEA. The clonotype originates from a man aged 18-30 years with active or convalescent COVID-19. V gene TRBV29-1 combines with J gene TRBJ1-4; 7 bases fit TRBD1. The sample taken for sequencing was peripheral blood. The CDR3 reads CSVPLDRVREKLFF. CDR3 DNA sequence: TGCAGCGTCCCTTTAGACAGGGTACGAGAAAAACTGTTTTTT.